Listed below are T cell receptor beta chains from one sample, sequenced in a study of STAT5B mutations in CD4+ large granular lymphocyte leukemia. Using immunoSEQ multiplex PCR, the repertoire was profiled, and TCRdb retains in-frame clones only, with some absent. The sample lists roughly 26,000 clones; approximately 81% were seen once. The sequencing input was CD4+ T cells from blood buffy coats. The receptors were sampled from a human donor in good health. Both conserved end residues are part of each CDR3. The D gene is left open where the match is weak. Not all rows give a size; the values are once, few, many and, for expanded clones, a class.

j_call v_call clone_size d_call cdr3_aa cdr3_nt
TRBJ1-3 TRBV14 NA NA CASSRGLRGNTIYF TGTGCCAGTTCCAGGGGACTGCGTGGAAACACCATATATTTT
TRBJ2-1 TRBV10-2 few TRBD2 CASRGTRLNNEQFF TGCGCCAGCAGAGGGACTAGGTTGAACAATGAGCAGTTCTTC
TRBJ2-5 TRBV7-2 NA NA CASSLARAGILGETQYF TGTGCCAGCAGCTTAGCTAGGGCAGGGATTTTGGGAGAGACCCAGTACTTC
TRBJ1-4 TRBV5-1 once NA CASSREFDLDEKLFF TGCGCCAGCAGCCGTGAGTTCGACCTCGATGAAAAACTGTTTTTT
TRBJ2-3 TRBV5-1 once NA CASSLLLSTDTQYF TGCGCCAGCAGCTTGTTGTTGAGCACAGATACGCAGTATTTT
TRBJ1-6 TRBV5-1 NA NA CASSLTGRKDSPLHF TGCGCCAGCAGCCTGACAGGCCGAAAAGATTCACCCCTCCACTTT
TRBJ1-2 TRBV4-1 NA NA CASSPRVGYGYTF TGCGCCAGCAGCCCCAGGGTAGGCTATGGCTACACCTTC
TRBJ2-3 TRBV5-4 NA TRBD2 CASSLGRGGTTDTQYF TGTGCCAGCAGCTTGGGCCGGGGGGGCACAACAGATACGCAGTATTTT
TRBJ1-2 TRBV27 NA TRBD1 CASSLKPGQSLYGYTF TGTGCCAGCAGTTTAAAACCGGGACAGTCCCTCTATGGCTACACCTTC
TRBJ2-1 TRBV9 few TRBD2 CASSVSGMAYNEQFF TGTGCCAGCAGCGTAAGCGGGATGGCGTACAATGAGCAGTTCTTC
TRBJ2-7 TRBV7-8 once NA CASSERDIGSYEQYF TGTGCCAGCAGCGAGCGGGACATCGGCTCCTACGAGCAGTACTTC
TRBJ1-1 TRBV6-5 NA TRBD1 CASSYSRNRQGPEAFF TGTGCCAGCAGTTACTCTAGGAACCGACAGGGTCCTGAAGCTTTCTTT
TRBJ1-1 TRBV19 NA NA CASSIRHFMNTEAFF TGTGCCAGTAGTATACGACATTTCATGAACACTGAAGCTTTCTTT
TRBJ2-7 TRBV5-4 once NA CASSLGAGYEQYF TGTGCCAGCAGCTTGGGAGCGGGCTACGAGCAGTACTTC
TRBJ1-1 TRBV10-1 NA NA CASSDRGVAEAFF TGCGCCAGCAGTGATCGGGGGGTCGCCGAAGCTTTCTTT
TRBJ2-3 TRBV14 NA TRBD1 CASSHLGTGASTDTQYF TGTGCCAGCAGCCACCTCGGGACAGGGGCCTCCACAGATACGCAGTATTTT
TRBJ2-5 TRBV5-1 NA TRBD2 CASSLAGLAGVGTQYF TGCGCCAGCAGCTTGGCAGGACTAGCGGGGGTAGGGACCCAGTACTTC
TRBJ1-1 TRBV6-5 NA NA CASSSSPGITEAFF TGTGCCAGCAGTTCTTCCCCAGGGATCACTGAAGCTTTCTTT
TRBJ2-2 TRBV5-4 few TRBD2 CASSGGGLAVTNTGELFF TGTGCCAGCAGCGGTGGGGGACTAGCGGTTACGAACACCGGGGAGCTGTTTTTT
TRBJ1-2 TRBV27 NA TRBD1 CASSQTGMKSYTF TGTGCCAGCAGTCAGACAGGGATGAAAAGCTACACCTTC
TRBJ1-2 TRBV6-6 NA TRBD1 CASRYRGLDGYTF TGTGCCAGCAGATACAGGGGACTTGATGGCTACACCTTC
TRBJ1-2 TRBV6-1 NA TRBD1 CASSVPTGAFYGYTF TGTGCCAGCAGTGTCCCGACAGGGGCCTTCTATGGCTACACCTTC
TRBJ2-1 TRBV7-2 NA NA CASSSGPNNEQFF TGTGCCAGCAGCTCCGGACCCAACAATGAGCAGTTCTTC
TRBJ1-6 TRBV9 NA TRBD1 CASARQGRSYNSPLHF TGTGCCAGCGCGAGACAGGGCCGATCCTATAATTCACCCCTCCACTTT
TRBJ1-1 TRBV6-5 NA TRBD1 CASSRGQSFEAFF TGTGCCAGCAGCAGGGGACAGAGCTTTGAAGCTTTCTTT
TRBJ2-6 TRBV25-1 NA NA CASSELGEAGANVLTF TGTGCCAGCAGTGAATTGGGCGAGGCTGGGGCCAACGTCCTGACTTTC
TRBJ2-7 TRBV15 NA NA CATSRDAGRSYEQYF TGTGCCACCAGCAGAGACGCGGGCCGCTCCTACGAGCAGTACTTC
TRBJ1-5 TRBV21-1 NA NA CASRCGLATLHHQPQHF TGTGCCAGCAGATGTGGGTTAGCTACATTGCATCATCAGCCCCAGCATTTT
TRBJ2-1 TRBV7-8 NA TRBD2 CASSLLGTSGYNEQFF TGTGCCAGCAGCTTACTTGGGACTAGCGGTTACAATGAGCAGTTCTTC
TRBJ2-1 TRBV11-3 NA NA CASSSLRNEQFF TGTGCCAGCAGCAGCCTCCGCAATGAGCAGTTCTTC
TRBJ2-2 TRBV10-3 NA NA CAISDPTRGYTGELFF TGTGCCATCAGTGATCCAACGAGAGGCTACACCGGGGAGCTGTTTTTT
TRBJ1-5 TRBV5-4 few NA CASSIQGRSQPQHF TGTGCCAGCAGCATACAGGGAAGGAGTCAGCCCCAGCATTTT
TRBJ1-5 TRBV28 NA NA CASSLGGGPNQPQHF TGTGCCAGCAGTTTAGGGGGAGGCCCTAATCAGCCCCAGCATTTT
TRBJ2-7 TRBV19 NA TRBD1 CASSGTGRIYEQYF TGTGCCAGTAGTGGGACAGGGAGGATCTACGAGCAGTACTTC
TRBJ1-2 TRBV6-1 NA NA CASSDWADSSYGYTF TGTGCCAGCAGTGACTGGGCCGACAGTTCCTATGGCTACACCTTC
TRBJ2-5 TRBV6-6 NA NA CASSDQETQYF TGTGCCAGCAGTGACCAAGAGACCCAGTACTTC
TRBJ2-3 TRBV4-2 NA NA CASSHPLRQDFTDTQYF TGTGCCAGCAGCCACCCCCTTCGGCAGGATTTCACAGATACGCAGTATTTT
TRBJ1-2 TRBV28 NA TRBD1 CASRPFDRAYGYTF TGTGCCAGCAGACCCTTTGACAGGGCCTATGGCTACACCTTC